This T cell receptor (beta chain) was recorded in a study of identical twins. General study findings and limits: Beta out-of-frame sequences showed weaker excess twin sharing. In drawing conclusions, the study used cross-sectional statistical analysis and did not follow the same donors.

Among all donors, each was a healthy Caucasian. A universal primer site was created by template switching, with the cDNA bearing unique molecular identifiers. In TCRdb, the 5' RACE reads were re-called with MiXCR into one record per CDR3 protein. The sample lists approximately 220,000 distinct CDR3 sequences; 6% to 8% were seen once. This clonotype was counted between two and nine times. Its specificity is unknown. This sample also belongs to another study, concerning yellow fever vaccine responses in identical twins.

Sequenced material: CD8+ T cells sorted from blood. The origin of this receptor is a woman in her late teens or twenties in good health.

The CDR3 sequence: CASSLEQANEQYF. As DNA, the CDR3 is TGCGCCAGCAGCTTGGAACAGGCCAACGAGCAGTACTTC. The chain links TRBV5-1 to TRBJ2-7; a weak D match, TRBD1 (5 bases). CDR3 length: 13 amino acids. The V end lost 0 bases, the J end lost 5 bases, and 9 bases lay between the germline ends. Germline V gene lookup returns CDR1 SGHRS and CDR2 YFSETQ. Full variable domain (remainder filled in from reference TRBV5-1 and TRBJ2-7): KAGVTQTPRYLIKTRGQQVTLSCSPISGHRSVSWYQQTPGQGLQFLFEYFSETQRNKGNFPGRFSGRQFSNSRSEMNVSTLELGDSALYLCASSLEQANEQYFGPGTRLTVT.